Below, 4 T cell receptor beta chains from the same sample are listed, as sequenced in a study of blood T cell repertoires in COVID-19. The assay was immunoSEQ multiplex PCR, and TCRdb's table has in-frame clones only and misses some. The sample includes roughly 180,000 clones, around four fifths of them seen just once. The source material was PBMCs or T cells enriched from blood (not recorded which). Source of these receptors: a man aged 35 to 55 who had recovered from COVID-19.

This clone was picked up one time. The chain recombines TRBV11-2 with TRBJ2-1, with D perhaps TRBD2 (6 bases). Deletions cut 3 bases from V and 7 bases from J, with 10 bases between. Germline V gene data show CDR1 as SGHAT and CDR2 as FQNNGV. The CDR3 is made up of 13 amino acids. This chain's CDR3 is CASSFISGNEQFF. CDR3 bases: TGTGCCAGCAGCTTCATCAGCGGGAATGAGCAGTTCTTC.

In this sample, this clone turned up a few times. The chain is built from TRBV10-3 and TRBJ2-2, with 7 bases matching TRBD1. This CDR3 spans 16 amino acids. The V and J ends lost 9 bases and 0 bases, in that order; junction bases with no gene match: 10. The germline gives CDR1 ENHRY, CDR2 SYGVKD. The CDR3 region is CAITAQGNANTGELFF. In nucleotides, the CDR3 is TGTGCCATAACTGCACAGGGGAACGCGAACACCGGGGAGCTGTTTTTT.

This clone has only a few counts. The gene calls are TRBV7-9 and TRBJ1-6; 7 positions match TRBD1. The trim removed 8 bases at V and 9 bases at J, leaving 13 bases unmatched. The CDR3 is made up of 15 amino acids. Germline CDR1 reads SEHNR; CDR2 reads FQNEAQ (reference sequence). The CDR3 region is CASGVTGAGISPLHF. The DNA of the CDR3 is TGTGCCAGCGGAGTAACAGGGGCCGGAATTTCACCCCTCCACTTT.

The chain is built from TRBV7-2 and TRBJ2-5, with a possible D match to TRBD2 (6 bases). Germline CDR1 and CDR2: SGHTA and FQGNSA. Deletions cut 4 bases from V and 0 bases from J, with 18 bases between. There are 17 residues in the CDR3. The CDR3 nucleotides are TGTGCCAGCAGCTCCGGGGGTCCTGGGGGATACCAAGAGACCCAGTACTTC. It is translated as CASSSGGPGGYQETQYF. Supplemented by reference TRBV7-2 and TRBJ2-5, the full variable domain reads GAGVSQSPSNKVTEKGKDVELRCDPISGHTALYWYRQSLGQGLEFLIYFQGNSAPDKSGLPSDRFSAERTGGSVSTLTIQRTQQEDSAVYLCASSSGGPGGYQETQYFGPGTRLLVL.